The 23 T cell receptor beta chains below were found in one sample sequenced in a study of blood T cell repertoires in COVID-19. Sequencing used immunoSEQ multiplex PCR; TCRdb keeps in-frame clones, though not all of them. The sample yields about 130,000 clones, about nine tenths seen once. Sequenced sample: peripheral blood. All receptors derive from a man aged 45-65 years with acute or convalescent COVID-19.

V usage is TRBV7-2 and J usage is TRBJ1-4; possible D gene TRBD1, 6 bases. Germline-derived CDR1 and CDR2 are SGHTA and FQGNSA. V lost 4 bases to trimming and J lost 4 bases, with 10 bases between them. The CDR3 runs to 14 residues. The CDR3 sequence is CASSSRQVNEKLFF. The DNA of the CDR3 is TGTGCCAGCAGCTCGAGACAGGTTAATGAAAAACTGTTTTTT.

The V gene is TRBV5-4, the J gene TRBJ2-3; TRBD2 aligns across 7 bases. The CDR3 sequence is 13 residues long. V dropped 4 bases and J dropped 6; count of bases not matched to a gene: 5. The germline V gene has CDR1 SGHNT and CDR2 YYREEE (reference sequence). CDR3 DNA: TGTGCCAGCAGCCTAGCGGATATGGATACGCAGTATTTT. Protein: CASSLADMDTQYF.

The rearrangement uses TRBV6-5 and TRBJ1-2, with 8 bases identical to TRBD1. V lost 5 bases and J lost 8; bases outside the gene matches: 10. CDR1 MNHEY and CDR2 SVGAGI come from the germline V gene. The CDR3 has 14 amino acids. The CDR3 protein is CASSPDRDYGGYTF. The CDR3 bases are TGTGCCAGCAGTCCGGACAGGGATTACGGAGGCTACACCTTC.

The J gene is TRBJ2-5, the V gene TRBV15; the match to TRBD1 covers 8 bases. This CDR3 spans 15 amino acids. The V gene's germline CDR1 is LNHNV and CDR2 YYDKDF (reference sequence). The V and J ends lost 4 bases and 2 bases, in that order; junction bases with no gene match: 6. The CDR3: CATSILWDRQETQYF. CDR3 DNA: TGTGCCACCAGCATCCTCTGGGACAGGCAAGAGACCCAGTACTTC.

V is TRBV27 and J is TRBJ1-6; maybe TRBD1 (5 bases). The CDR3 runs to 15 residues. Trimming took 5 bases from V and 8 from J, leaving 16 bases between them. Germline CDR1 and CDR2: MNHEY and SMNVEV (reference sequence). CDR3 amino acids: CASSRDLGDDSPLHF. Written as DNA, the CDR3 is TGTGCCAGCAGTCGGGACTTGGGGGACGATTCACCCCTCCACTTT.

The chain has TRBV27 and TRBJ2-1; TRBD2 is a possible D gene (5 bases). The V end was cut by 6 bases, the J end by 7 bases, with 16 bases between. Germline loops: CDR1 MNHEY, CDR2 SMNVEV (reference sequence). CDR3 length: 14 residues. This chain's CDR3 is CASSILGSSNEQFF. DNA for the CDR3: TGTGCCAGCAGCATCTTAGGGAGTAGTAATGAGCAGTTCTTC.

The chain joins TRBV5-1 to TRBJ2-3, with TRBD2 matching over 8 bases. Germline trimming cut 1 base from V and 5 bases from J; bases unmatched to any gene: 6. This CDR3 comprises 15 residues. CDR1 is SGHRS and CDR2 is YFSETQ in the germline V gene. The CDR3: CASSLTGGPEDTQYF. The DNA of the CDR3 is TGCGCCAGCAGCTTGACGGGAGGGCCAGAAGATACGCAGTATTTT.

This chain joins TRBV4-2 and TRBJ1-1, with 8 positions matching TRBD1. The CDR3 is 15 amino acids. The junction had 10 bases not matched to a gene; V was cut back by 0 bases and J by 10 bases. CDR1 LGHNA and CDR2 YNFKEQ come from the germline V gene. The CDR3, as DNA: TGTGCCAGCAGCCAAGATCAAGTTGGGACAGGACTAGCTTTCTTT. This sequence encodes CASSQDQVGTGLAFF.

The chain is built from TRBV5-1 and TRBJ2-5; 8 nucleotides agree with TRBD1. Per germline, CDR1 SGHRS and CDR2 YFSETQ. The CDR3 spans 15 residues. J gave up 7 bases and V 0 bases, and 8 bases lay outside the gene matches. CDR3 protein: CASSLEAGGTTTQYF. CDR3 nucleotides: TGCGCCAGCAGCTTGGAGGCAGGGGGCACGACGACCCAGTACTTC.

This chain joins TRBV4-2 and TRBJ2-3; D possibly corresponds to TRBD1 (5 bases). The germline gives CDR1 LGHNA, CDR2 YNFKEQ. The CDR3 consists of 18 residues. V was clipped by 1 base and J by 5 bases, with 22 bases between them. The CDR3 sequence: CASSQVPQGSGGIDTQYF. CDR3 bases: TGTGCCAGCAGCCAAGTGCCCCAGGGATCGGGTGGAATAGATACGCAGTATTTT.

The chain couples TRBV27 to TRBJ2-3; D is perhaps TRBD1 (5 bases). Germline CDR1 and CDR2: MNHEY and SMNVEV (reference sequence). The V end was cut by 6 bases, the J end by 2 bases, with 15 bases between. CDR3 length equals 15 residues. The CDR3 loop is CASSTTGQSTDTQYF. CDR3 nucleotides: TGTGCCAGCAGCACAACCGGACAATCCACAGATACGCAGTATTTT.

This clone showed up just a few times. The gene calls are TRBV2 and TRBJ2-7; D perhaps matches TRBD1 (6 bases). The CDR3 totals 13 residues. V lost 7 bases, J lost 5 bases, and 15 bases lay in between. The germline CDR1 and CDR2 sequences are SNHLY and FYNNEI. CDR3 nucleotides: TGTGCCAGCATTCCACAGGGTTTTCACGAGCAGTACTTC. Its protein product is CASIPQGFHEQYF.

For the CDR3, the DNA is TGTGCCAGCAGCCCCGCGGGGGGTGTCTATGGCTACACCTTC. This translates into CASSPAGGVYGYTF. The rearrangement uses TRBV7-6 and TRBJ1-2; a weak D match, TRBD1 (5 bases). This CDR3 contains 14 residues. Trimming took off 5 bases at V and 4 bases at J, with 14 bases between the two ends. Germline V gene sequence: CDR1 SGHVS, CDR2 FNYEAQ.

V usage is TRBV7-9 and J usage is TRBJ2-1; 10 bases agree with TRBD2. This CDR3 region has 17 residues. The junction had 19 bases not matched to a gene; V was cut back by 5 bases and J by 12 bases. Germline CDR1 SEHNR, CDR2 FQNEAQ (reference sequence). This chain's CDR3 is CASSPAGASGSFSGQFF. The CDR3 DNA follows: TGTGCCAGCAGCCCAGCAGGAGCTAGCGGGAGCTTCTCTGGGCAGTTCTTC.

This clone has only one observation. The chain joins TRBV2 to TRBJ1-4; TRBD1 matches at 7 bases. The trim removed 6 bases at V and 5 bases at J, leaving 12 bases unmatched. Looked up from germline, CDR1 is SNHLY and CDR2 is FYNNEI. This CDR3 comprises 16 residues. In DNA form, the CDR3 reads TGTGCCAGCAGGGGGGGACAGCCAAACGTGAATGAAAAACTGTTTTTT. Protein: CASRGGQPNVNEKLFF.

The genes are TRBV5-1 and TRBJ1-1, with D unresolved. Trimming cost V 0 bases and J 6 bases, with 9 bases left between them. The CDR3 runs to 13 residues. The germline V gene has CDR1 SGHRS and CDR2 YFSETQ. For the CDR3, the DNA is TGCGCCAGCAGCTTGGCCGGGTTTTCTGAAGCTTTCTTT. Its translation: CASSLAGFSEAFF.

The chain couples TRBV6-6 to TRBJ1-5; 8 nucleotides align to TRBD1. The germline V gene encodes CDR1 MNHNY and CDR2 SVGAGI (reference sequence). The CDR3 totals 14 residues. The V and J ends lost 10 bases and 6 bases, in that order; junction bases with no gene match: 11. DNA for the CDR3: TGTGCCACGAAGGACAGGGACGTTAGTCAGCCCCAGCATTTT. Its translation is CATKDRDVSQPQHF.

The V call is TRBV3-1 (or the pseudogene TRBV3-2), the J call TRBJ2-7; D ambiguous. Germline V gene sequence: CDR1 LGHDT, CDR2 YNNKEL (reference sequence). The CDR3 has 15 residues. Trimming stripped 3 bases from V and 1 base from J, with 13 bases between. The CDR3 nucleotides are TGTGCCAGCAGCCAGTCTTTAAGAGAGTCCTACGAGCAGTACTTC. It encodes CASSQSLRESYEQYF.

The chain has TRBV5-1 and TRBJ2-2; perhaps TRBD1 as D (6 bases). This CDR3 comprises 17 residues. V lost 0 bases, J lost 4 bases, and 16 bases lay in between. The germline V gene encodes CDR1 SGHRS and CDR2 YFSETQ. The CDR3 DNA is TGCGCCAGCAGCTTGGCTGCCGGTCTCAGGGGCACCGGGGAGCTGTTTTTT. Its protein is CASSLAAGLRGTGELFF.

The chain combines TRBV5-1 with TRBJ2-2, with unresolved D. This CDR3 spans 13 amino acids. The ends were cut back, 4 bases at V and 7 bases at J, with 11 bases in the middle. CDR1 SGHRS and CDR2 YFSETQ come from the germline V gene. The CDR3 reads CASSAELGGELFF. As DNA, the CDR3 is TGCGCCAGCAGCGCCGAACTCGGCGGGGAGCTGTTTTTT.

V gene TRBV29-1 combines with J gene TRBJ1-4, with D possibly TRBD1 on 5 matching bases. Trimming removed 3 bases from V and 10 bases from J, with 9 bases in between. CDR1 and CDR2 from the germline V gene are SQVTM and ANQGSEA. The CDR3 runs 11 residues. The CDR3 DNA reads TGCAGCGTTGATGGGAGGGGAAAACTGTTTTTT. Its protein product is CSVDGRGKLFF.

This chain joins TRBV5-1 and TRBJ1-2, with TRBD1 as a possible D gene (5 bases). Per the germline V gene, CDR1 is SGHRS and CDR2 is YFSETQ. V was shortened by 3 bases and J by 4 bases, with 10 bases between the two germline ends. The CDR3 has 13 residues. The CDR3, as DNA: TGCGCCAGCAGCTCATTCGGGGGCTATGGCTACACCTTC. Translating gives CASSSFGGYGYTF.

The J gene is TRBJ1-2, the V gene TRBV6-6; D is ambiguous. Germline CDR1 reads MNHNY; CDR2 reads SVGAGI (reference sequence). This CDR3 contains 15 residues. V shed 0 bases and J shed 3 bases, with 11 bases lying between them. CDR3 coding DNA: TGTGCCAGCAGTTACTCAGTAGACACCTACTATGGCTACACCTTC. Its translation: CASSYSVDTYYGYTF.